The 22 T cell receptor beta chains below were found in one sample sequenced in a study of blood T cell repertoires in COVID-19. This table comes from immunoSEQ multiplex PCR, and its TCRdb copy is limited to in-frame clones, with some not included. The sample yields about 140,000 clones, over 70% seen once. Sequenced sample: peripheral blood. These receptor sequences come from a woman aged 55-70 years with acute or convalescent COVID-19.

This clone was observed a few times. This rearrangement joins TRBV24-1 to TRBJ2-3, with 11 nucleotides matching TRBD1. This CDR3 comprises 14 residues. Germline CDR1 reads KGHDR; CDR2 reads SFDVKD. J was trimmed by 10 bases and V by 3 bases; bases with no gene match: 5. The CDR3 spells CATSDGTGGRAQYF. CDR3 in DNA: TGTGCCACCAGTGATGGGACAGGGGGTCGCGCGCAGTATTTT.

The rearrangement joins TRBV15 to TRBJ1-5; 8 bases line up with TRBD1. There are 14 residues in the CDR3. Germline V lookup: CDR1 LNHNV, CDR2 YYDKDF (reference sequence). J gave up 8 bases and V 3 bases, and 6 bases lay outside the gene matches. The chain's CDR3 is CATSSLRGLKPQHF. CDR3 DNA: TGTGCCACCAGCAGTCTCAGGGGGCTTAAGCCCCAGCATTTT.

The chain couples TRBV4-1 to TRBJ2-1; 7 nucleotides line up with TRBD2. The CDR3 extends over 15 amino acids. The V and J ends lost 1 base and 1 base, in that order; junction bases with no gene match: 1. Germline CDR1 is MGHRA and CDR2 is YSYEKL. The CDR3 nucleotides read TGCGCCAGCAGCCAAGCCGGGGGGTCCTACAATGAGCAGTTCTTC. Encoded protein: CASSQAGGSYNEQFF.

The CDR3 DNA reads TGTGCCAGCAGCTTCCGCGGGGTGGGCACAGATACGCAGTATTTT. Amino acid sequence: CASSFRGVGTDTQYF. This chain joins TRBV7-3 and TRBJ2-3, with D perhaps matching TRBD2 (6 bases). The CDR3 consists of 15 residues. Trimming removed 3 bases from V and 1 base from J, with 11 bases in between. Germline-derived CDR1 and CDR2 are SGHTA and FQGTGA.

The chain links TRBV4-1 to TRBJ1-1; 7 bases are shared with TRBD1. The V gene's germline CDR1 is MGHRA and CDR2 YSYEKL. V dropped 4 bases and J dropped 0; count of bases not matched to a gene: 5. The CDR3 extends over 15 amino acids. CDR3: CASSPPGTVNTEAFF. CDR3 in DNA: TGCGCCAGCAGCCCCCCCGGGACAGTGAACACTGAAGCTTTCTTT.

The rearrangement links TRBV28 to TRBJ1-2, with D uncertain. The CDR3 is 15 amino acids. Trimming removed 2 bases from V and 1 base from J, with 11 bases in between. The germline CDR1 and CDR2 sequences are MDHEN and SYDVKM. The CDR3: CASSLRGSFNYGYTF. The DNA for the CDR3 is TGTGCCAGCAGTTTACGGGGAAGTTTTAACTATGGCTACACCTTC.

This clone was recorded once. The J gene is TRBJ2-2, the V gene TRBV6-5; no reliable D call. Germline assignment: CDR1 MNHEY and CDR2 SVGAGI. The ends were cut back, 3 bases at V and 3 bases at J, with 8 bases in the middle. This CDR3 has 14 amino acids. CDR3 in amino acids: CASSYTRDTGELFF. The CDR3 DNA follows: TGTGCCAGCAGTTATACACGGGACACCGGGGAGCTGTTTTTT.

This chain connects TRBV6-5 to TRBJ2-2, with TRBD1 matching over 8 bases. This CDR3 region has 14 residues. CDR1 MNHEY and CDR2 SVGAGI come from the germline V gene. Unmatched junction bases numbered 3, after V lost 2 bases and J lost 7 bases. The DNA for the CDR3 is TGTGCCAGCAGTTACGGACAGGGCCTCGGGGAGCTGTTTTTT. Protein: CASSYGQGLGELFF.

The V gene is TRBV7-9, the J gene TRBJ2-5; D gene unclear. CDR1 SEHNR and CDR2 FQNEAQ come from the germline V gene (reference sequence). The CDR3 has 13 amino acids. The V end was cut by 2 bases, the J end by 2 bases, with 6 bases between. CDR3 amino acids: CASSLLVQETQYF. The CDR3, as DNA: TGTGCCAGCAGCTTATTAGTACAAGAGACCCAGTACTTC.

The rearrangement joins TRBV3-1 (or the pseudogene TRBV3-2) to TRBJ1-1; 7 bases agree with TRBD1. The CDR3 loop spans 12 amino acids. With 0 bases clipped from V and 9 bases from J, the junction kept 1 base outside the gene matches. Germline V CDR1 and CDR2: LGHDT, YNNKEL (reference sequence). The CDR3 protein is CASSQEQGKAFF. The CDR3 DNA is TGTGCCAGCAGCCAAGAACAGGGGAAAGCTTTCTTT.

The chain links TRBV18 to TRBJ2-7; the D gene is possibly TRBD2 (6 bases). CDR3 length: 13 amino acids. From germline, CDR1 is KGHSH and CDR2 LQKENI. With 6 bases removed from V and 0 bases from J, the gap between germline ends came to 9 bases. As DNA, the CDR3 is TGTGCCAGCTCCCGGCGGGACTCCTACGAGCAGTACTTC. Translation gives CASSRRDSYEQYF.

The chain has TRBV30 and TRBJ1-1; D remains ambiguous. Germline V CDR1 and CDR2: GTSNPN, SVGIG (reference sequence). Trimming took 4 bases from V and 5 from J, leaving 20 bases between them. The CDR3 consists of 15 residues. CDR3 region: CAWTGLGKVRTEAFF. CDR3 coding DNA: TGTGCCTGGACCGGACTGGGAAAAGTTCGGACTGAAGCTTTCTTT. The variable domain in full, completed from reference TRBV30 and TRBJ1-1, reads SQTIHQWPATLVQPVGSPLSLECTVEGTSNPNLYWYRQAAGRGLQLLFYSVGIGQISSEVPQNLSASRPQDRQFILSSKKLLLSDSGFYLCAWTGLGKVRTEAFFGQGTRLTVV.

The chain has TRBV7-9 and TRBJ2-1, with TRBD2 matching 9 bases. The CDR3 sequence is 17 residues long. J was trimmed by 4 bases and V by 0 bases; bases with no gene match: 7. The germline V gene encodes CDR1 SEHNR and CDR2 FQNEAQ (reference sequence). Here the CDR3 DNA reads TGTGCCAGCAGCTTAGCCCATGGGACTAGCCTTTACAATGAGCAGTTCTTC. It translates to CASSLAHGTSLYNEQFF.

The V call is TRBV7-3, the J call TRBJ2-5, with 8 nucleotides matching TRBD2. There are 14 residues in the CDR3. Trimming at V came to 5 bases and at J to 0 bases, leaving 2 bases not matched to a gene. The germline CDR1 and CDR2 sequences are SGHTA and FQGTGA. The chain's CDR3 is CASSPGGNQETQYF. The CDR3 nucleotides are TGTGCCAGCAGCCCGGGAGGGAACCAAGAGACCCAGTACTTC. Variable domain in full (rest from reference TRBV7-3 and TRBJ2-5): GAGVSQTPSNKVTEKGKYVELRCDPISGHTALYWYRQSLGQGPEFLIYFQGTGAADDSGLPNDRFFAVRPEGSVSTLKIQRTERGDSAVYLCASSPGGNQETQYFGPGTRLLVL.

The chain uses TRBV12-5 and TRBJ2-1; TRBD1 agrees at 9 bases. The ends lost 0 bases at V and 3 bases at J; junction bases unmatched: 18. The germline gives CDR1 LGHNT, CDR2 FRNRAP. The CDR3 is 21 residues long. The CDR3 region has the DNA TGTGCTAGTGGTTTGGTTTTGGGAGGGACAGGGCTGTGGGAGGACTACAATGAGCAGTTCTTC. Its translation: CASGLVLGGTGLWEDYNEQFF.

The chain is built from TRBV6-5 and TRBJ1-1; no reliable D call. Trimming took off 6 bases at V and 1 base at J, with 12 bases between the two ends. CDR1 is MNHEY and CDR2 is SVGAGI in the germline V gene. The CDR3 totals 14 residues. The CDR3 loop reads CASRVSGGNTEAFF. The CDR3 nucleotides are TGTGCCAGCAGGGTATCCGGTGGGAACACTGAAGCTTTCTTT.

The gene calls are TRBV19 and TRBJ1-5; TRBD1 matches at 11 bases. The ends lost 10 bases at V and 2 bases at J; junction bases unmatched: 10. The germline V gene encodes CDR1 LNHDA and CDR2 SQIVND (reference sequence). The CDR3 has 16 residues. DNA of the CDR3: TGTGCCACCGCCCGGGACAGGGGGAATGGCAATCAGCCCCAGCATTTT. The encoded protein is CATARDRGNGNQPQHF.

This clone was observed once. V usage is TRBV6-6 and J usage is TRBJ2-7, with D tentatively TRBD1 (5 bases). V dropped 6 bases and J dropped 0 bases, with 9 bases sitting between them. This CDR3 region has 13 residues. Germline lookup yields CDR1 MNHNY and CDR2 SVGAGI (reference sequence). The CDR3 region is CASRTAISYEQYF. CDR3 sequence (DNA): TGTGCCAGCAGGACAGCCATCTCCTACGAGCAGTACTTC.

This clone was found a few times. The rearrangement links TRBV6-5 to TRBJ2-7, with 11 bases aligning to TRBD2. Germline assignment: CDR1 MNHEY and CDR2 SVGAGI. The CDR3 has 16 residues. Trimming took 0 bases from V and 5 from J; bases not matched to a gene: 6. CDR3 in DNA: TGTGCCAGCAGTTACTCGACTAGCGGGGCGGTTAACGAGCAGTACTTC. Translation: CASSYSTSGAVNEQYF.

The chain combines TRBV5-1 with TRBJ1-5; no reliable D call. CDR1 is SGHRS and CDR2 is YFSETQ in the germline V gene. V was pared by 1 base and J by 7 bases, with 9 bases between. CDR3 length: 13 residues. This chain's CDR3 is CASSLTGNQPQHF. In DNA form, the CDR3 reads TGCGCCAGCAGCTTGACCGGGAACCAGCCCCAGCATTTT. Filled out from reference TRBV5-1 and TRBJ1-5, the complete variable domain reads KAGVTQTPRYLIKTRGQQVTLSCSPISGHRSVSWYQQTPGQGLQFLFEYFSETQRNKGNFPGRFSGRQFSNSRSEMNVSTLELGDSALYLCASSLTGNQPQHFGDGTRLSIL.

J is TRBJ1-5 and V is TRBV4-1; D is undetermined. This CDR3 has 15 amino acids. V lost 1 base and J 0 bases, leaving 7 bases between the germline ends. Germline loops: CDR1 MGHRA, CDR2 YSYEKL. CDR3 DNA sequence: TGCGCCAGCAGCCAAGTTCAGAATAGCAATCAGCCCCAGCATTTT. This gives the protein CASSQVQNSNQPQHF.

This clone has just a few counts. The rearrangement uses TRBV3-1 (or the pseudogene TRBV3-2) and TRBJ1-6; TRBD1 agrees at 10 bases. This CDR3 comprises 15 residues. Germline V gene sequence: CDR1 LGHDT, CDR2 YNNKEL (reference sequence). J was trimmed by 9 bases and V by 6 bases; bases with no gene match: 8. The CDR3 DNA reads TGTGCCAGCAGACGGAAAGGGGACAGGGGTTCACCCCTCCACTTT. This gives the protein CASRRKGDRGSPLHF.